A single sample gave rise to the 2 T cell receptor beta chains below, sequenced in a study of beta chain features in type 1 diabetes. The study's findings and limits: There was a moderate but significant shortening of TCRB CDR3s in all four CD4+ subsets of Type 1 diabetes patients.

What was sequenced were expressed TCRB transcripts, since all of the isolated RNA had been reverse transcribed. Only in-frame clones appear in the TCRdb table, and some are missing; sequencing was by immunoSEQ multiplex PCR. The profile shows 600,000 to 750,000 clones, roughly an eighth of them singletons. Their antigens are not known. The sample comprised naive CD4+ T cells from blood. Every receptor here comes from a man aged 25 to 45 with type 1 diabetes.

This clone has a handful of counts. The gene calls are TRBV5-4 and TRBJ1-2; maybe TRBD1 (6 bases). Germline V gene lookup returns CDR1 SGHNT and CDR2 YYREEE (reference sequence). CDR3 length: 14 amino acids. Trimming left V 4 bases short and J 6 bases short, with 16 bases between. The CDR3 sequence is CASSIPQGINGYTF. As DNA, the CDR3 is TGTGCCAGCAGCATTCCACAGGGAATAAATGGCTACACCTTC.

The chain carries TRBV6-5 and TRBJ1-1; D is possibly TRBD1 (6 bases). CDR1 and CDR2 from the germline V gene are MNHEY and SVGAGI. The CDR3 loop spans 13 amino acids. Trimming shortened V by 7 bases and J by 2 bases, and 11 bases separated the two germline ends. The CDR3 here is CASNKQGNTEAFF. The CDR3 region has the DNA TGTGCCAGCAATAAACAGGGAAACACTGAAGCTTTCTTT.